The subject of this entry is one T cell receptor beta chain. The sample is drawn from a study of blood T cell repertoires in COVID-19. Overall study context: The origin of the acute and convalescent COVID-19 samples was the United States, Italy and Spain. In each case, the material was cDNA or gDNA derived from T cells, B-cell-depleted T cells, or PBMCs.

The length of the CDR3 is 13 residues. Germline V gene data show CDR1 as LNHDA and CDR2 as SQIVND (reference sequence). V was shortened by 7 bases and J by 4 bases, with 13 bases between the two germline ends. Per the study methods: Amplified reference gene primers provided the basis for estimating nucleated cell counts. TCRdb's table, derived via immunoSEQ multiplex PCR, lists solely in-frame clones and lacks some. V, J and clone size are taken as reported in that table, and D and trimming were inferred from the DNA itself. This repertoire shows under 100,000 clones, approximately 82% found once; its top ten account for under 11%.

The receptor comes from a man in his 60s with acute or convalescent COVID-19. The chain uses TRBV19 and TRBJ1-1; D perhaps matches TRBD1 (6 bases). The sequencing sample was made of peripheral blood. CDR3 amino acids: CASTIGGGTEAFF. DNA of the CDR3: TGTGCCAGTACCATAGGGGGGGGCACTGAAGCTTTCTTT.